The clone carrying this T cell receptor (beta chain) appeared many times. Its target is unknown. These data are taken from a study of HIV-infected patients and healthy controls. Whole-study results and caveats: HIV-infected repertoires had significantly higher mean Gini indices than controls, possibly reflecting oligoclonality.

This CDR3 comprises 13 residues. CDR1 is MDHEN and CDR2 is SYDVKM in the germline V gene. Trimming shortened V by 6 bases and J by 1 base, and 9 bases separated the two germline ends. No cell fractionation was done, so the repertoire covers all unsorted peripheral blood T cells. Peripheral blood, roughly 2.7 ml, was drawn for RNA extraction. Around 450 ng RNA was reverse transcribed with alpha and beta constant-region primers. Alpha and beta chain libraries were made separately by chain-specific third strand synthesis with multiplexing indices. Each molecule carried a 12-nucleotide identifier made of two joined random hexamers added before amplification. A roughly 25-cycle PCR with P5s and P7 primers followed a short adapter-adding first PCR. One entry per CDR3 protein results from TCRdb running MiXCR on the 5' RACE reads. The sample has about 15,000 distinct CDR3 sequences, about 7% seen once; the top ten hold approximately 8.3%.

The chain employs TRBV28 and TRBJ1-2, with D uncertain. The receptor was isolated from an adult in good health. Sequencing was carried out using blood. CDR3 residues: CASSQSFNYGYTF. CDR3 nucleotides: TGTGCCAGCAGCCAGAGCTTTAACTATGGCTACACCTTC.